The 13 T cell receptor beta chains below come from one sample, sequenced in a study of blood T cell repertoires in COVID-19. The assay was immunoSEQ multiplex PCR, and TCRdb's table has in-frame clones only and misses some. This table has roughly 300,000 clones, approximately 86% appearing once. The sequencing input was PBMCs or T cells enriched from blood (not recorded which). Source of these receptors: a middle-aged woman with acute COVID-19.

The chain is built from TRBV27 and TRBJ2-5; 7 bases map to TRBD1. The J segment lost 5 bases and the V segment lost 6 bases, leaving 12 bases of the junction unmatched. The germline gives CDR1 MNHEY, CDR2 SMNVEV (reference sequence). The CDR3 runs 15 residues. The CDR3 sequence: CASRTGTVGFETQYF. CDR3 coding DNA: TGTGCCAGCAGGACTGGGACAGTAGGTTTTGAGACCCAGTACTTC.

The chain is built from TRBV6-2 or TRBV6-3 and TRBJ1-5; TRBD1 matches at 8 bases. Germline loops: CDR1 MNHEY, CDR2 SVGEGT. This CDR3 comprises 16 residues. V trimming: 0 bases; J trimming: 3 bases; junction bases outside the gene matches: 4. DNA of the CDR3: TGTGCCAGCAGTTACTCTATGGACAGGGTCAATCAGCCCCAGCATTTT. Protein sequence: CASSYSMDRVNQPQHF.

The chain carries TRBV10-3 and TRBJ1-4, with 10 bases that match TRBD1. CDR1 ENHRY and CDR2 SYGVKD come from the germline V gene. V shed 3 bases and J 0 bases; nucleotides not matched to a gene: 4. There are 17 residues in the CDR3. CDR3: CAISDRDRGPTNEKLFF. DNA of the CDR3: TGTGCCATCAGTGATCGGGACAGGGGCCCAACTAATGAAAAACTGTTTTTT.

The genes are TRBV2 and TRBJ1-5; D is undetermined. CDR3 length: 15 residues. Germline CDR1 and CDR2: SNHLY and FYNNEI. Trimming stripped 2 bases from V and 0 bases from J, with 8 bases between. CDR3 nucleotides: TGTGCCAGCAGTGAATGGGAGGATAGCAATCAGCCCCAGCATTTT. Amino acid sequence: CASSEWEDSNQPQHF. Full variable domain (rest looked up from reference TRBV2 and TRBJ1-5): EPEVTQTPSHQVTQMGQEVILRCVPISNHLYFYWYRQILGQKVEFLVSFYNNEISEKSEIFDDQFSVERPDGSNFTLKIRSTKLEDSAMYFCASSEWEDSNQPQHFGDGTRLSIL.

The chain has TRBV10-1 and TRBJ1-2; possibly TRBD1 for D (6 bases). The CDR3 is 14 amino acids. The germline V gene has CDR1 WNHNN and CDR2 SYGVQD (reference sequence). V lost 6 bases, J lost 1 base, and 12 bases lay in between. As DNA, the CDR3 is TGCGCCAGCAGGGTCACAGGGTTTAACTATGGCTACACCTTC. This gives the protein CASRVTGFNYGYTF.

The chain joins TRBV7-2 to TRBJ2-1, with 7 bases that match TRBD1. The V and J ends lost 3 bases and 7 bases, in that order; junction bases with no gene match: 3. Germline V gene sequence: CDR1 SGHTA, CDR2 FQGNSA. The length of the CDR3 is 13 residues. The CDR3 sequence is CASSFNRGNEQFF. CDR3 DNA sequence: TGTGCCAGCAGCTTTAACAGGGGTAATGAGCAGTTCTTC.

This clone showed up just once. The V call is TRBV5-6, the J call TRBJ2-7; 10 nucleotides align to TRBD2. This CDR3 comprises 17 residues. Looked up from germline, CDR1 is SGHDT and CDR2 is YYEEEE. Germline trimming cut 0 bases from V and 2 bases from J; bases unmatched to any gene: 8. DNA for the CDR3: TGTGCCAGCAGCTTGGGCCCAGCGGGAGGGGTTACCTACGAGCAGTACTTC. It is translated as CASSLGPAGGVTYEQYF.

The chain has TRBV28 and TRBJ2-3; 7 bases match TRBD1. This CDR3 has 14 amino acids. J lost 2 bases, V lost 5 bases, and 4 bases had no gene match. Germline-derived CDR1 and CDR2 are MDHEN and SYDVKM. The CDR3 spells CASSPGTATDTQYF. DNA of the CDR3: TGTGCCAGCAGTCCCGGGACAGCCACAGATACGCAGTATTTT.

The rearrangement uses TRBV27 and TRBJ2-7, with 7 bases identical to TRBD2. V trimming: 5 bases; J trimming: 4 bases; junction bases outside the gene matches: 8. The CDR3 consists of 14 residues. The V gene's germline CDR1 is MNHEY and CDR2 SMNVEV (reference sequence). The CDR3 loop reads CASSPYGLGYEQYF. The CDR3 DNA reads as TGTGCCAGCAGTCCTTACGGACTAGGGTACGAGCAGTACTTC.

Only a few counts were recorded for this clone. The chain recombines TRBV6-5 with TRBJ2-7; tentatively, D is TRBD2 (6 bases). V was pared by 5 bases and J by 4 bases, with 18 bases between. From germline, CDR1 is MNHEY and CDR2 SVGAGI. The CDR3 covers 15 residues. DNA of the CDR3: TGTGCCAGCAGTCATGGGAGGCCGCCCGGATACGAGCAGTACTTC. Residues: CASSHGRPPGYEQYF.

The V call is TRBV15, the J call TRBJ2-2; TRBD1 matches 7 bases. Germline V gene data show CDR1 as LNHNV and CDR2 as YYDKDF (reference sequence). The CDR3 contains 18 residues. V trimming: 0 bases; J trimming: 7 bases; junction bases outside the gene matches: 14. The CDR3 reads CATSRDRRGTGVNGELFF. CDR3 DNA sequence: TGTGCCACCAGCAGAGATCGAAGGGGTACAGGGGTGAACGGGGAGCTGTTTTTT.

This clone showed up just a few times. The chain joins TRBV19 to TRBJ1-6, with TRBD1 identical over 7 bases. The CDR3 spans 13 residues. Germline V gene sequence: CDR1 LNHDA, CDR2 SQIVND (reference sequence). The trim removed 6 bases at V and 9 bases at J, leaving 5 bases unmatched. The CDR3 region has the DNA TGTGCCAGTAGACCGACAGGGAGTTCACCCCTCCACTTT. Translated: CASRPTGSSPLHF.

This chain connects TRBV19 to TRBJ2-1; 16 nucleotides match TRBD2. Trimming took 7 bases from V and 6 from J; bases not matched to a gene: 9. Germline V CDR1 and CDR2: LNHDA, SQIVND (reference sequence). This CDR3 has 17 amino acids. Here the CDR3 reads CASTPGLAGGPGNEQFF. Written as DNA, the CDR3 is TGTGCCAGTACCCCGGGACTAGCGGGAGGGCCGGGCAATGAGCAGTTCTTC. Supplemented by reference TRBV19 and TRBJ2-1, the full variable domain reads DGGITQSPKYLFRKEGQNVTLSCEQNLNHDAMYWYRQDPGQGLRLIYYSQIVNDFQKGDIAEGYSVSREKKESFPLTVTSAQKNPTAFYLCASTPGLAGGPGNEQFFGPGTRLTVL.